This T cell receptor (beta chain) was retrieved from a study of response to subunit inactivated influenza vaccine. In TCRdb, the RT-PCR reads were re-called with MiXCR into one record per CDR3 protein. The sample yields approximately 520,000 distinct CDR3 sequences, 25% seen once. Broader study findings: The authors offered the suggestion that each seasonal influenza vaccination recruits few new T cells.

Germline loops: CDR1 ENHRY, CDR2 SYGVKD. The V segment lost 3 bases and the J segment 4 bases; nucleotides outside the gene matches: 0. The CDR3 is made up of 13 amino acids. This clonotype was seen more than once but under ten times. Its antigen remains unknown. The gene calls are TRBV10-3 and TRBJ1-5; 7 bases are a match to TRBD1. Material: CD4+ T cells sorted from PBMCs, obtained less than 6 days after vaccination. The sequence derives from a man in his fifties who received an inactivated influenza vaccine. The CDR3: CAISEQGNQPQHF. DNA of the CDR3: TGTGCCATCAGTGAACAGGGGAATCAGCCCCAGCATTTT.